Each of the 13 T cell receptor beta chains below was sequenced from the same sample in a study of blood T cell repertoires in COVID-19. TCRdb keeps only in-frame clones here, not all; method: immunoSEQ multiplex PCR. The table records tens of thousands of clones, nearly 90% of them present only once. The sequencing input was peripheral blood. These receptors all stem from a man in his fifties with active COVID-19.

The chain uses TRBV12-3 or TRBV12-4 and TRBJ2-4; D is possibly TRBD2 (5 bases). Trimming left V 7 bases short and J 5 bases short, with 12 bases between. The CDR3 runs 13 residues. CDR3 protein: CASILDGENIQYF. The CDR3 DNA is TGTGCCAGCATCCTCGACGGGGAAAACATTCAGTACTTC.

The chain recombines TRBV19 with TRBJ1-2; weak D call: TRBD1 (5 bases). Looked up from germline, CDR1 is LNHDA and CDR2 is SQIVND (reference sequence). The CDR3 is 13 residues long. Trimming removed 11 bases at V and 3 bases at J, with 16 bases between. The CDR3 is CASCPGVDYGYTF. CDR3 DNA: TGTGCCTCCTGTCCGGGGGTTGACTATGGCTACACCTTC.

This chain joins TRBV21-1 and TRBJ2-7; the DNA was not compared with TRBD2, the D call given in the table. TRBV21-1 is listed as a pseudogene. This CDR3 region has 16 residues. This CDR3 reads CASSKARALSGVGQYF. The CDR3 region has the DNA TGTGCCAGCAGCAAAGCCCGGGCCCTGAGCGGAGTTGGGCAGTACTTC.

The V call is TRBV5-1, the J call TRBJ2-7, with D perhaps TRBD2 (5 bases). V shed 4 bases and J shed 3 bases, with 11 bases lying between them. The CDR3 is made up of 13 amino acids. Germline V CDR1 and CDR2: SGHRS, YFSETQ. This CDR3 reads CASSPPRDYEQYF. The CDR3 region has the DNA TGCGCCAGCAGCCCGCCCCGGGACTACGAGCAGTACTTC.

This chain uses TRBV9 with TRBJ2-7, with D perhaps TRBD1 (5 bases). V was pared by 7 bases and J by 7 bases, with 12 bases between. Per the germline V gene, CDR1 is SGDLS and CDR2 is YYNGEE. The CDR3 consists of 11 residues. Written as DNA, the CDR3 is TGTGCCAGCTCAGCAGGGCGAGAGCAGTACTTC. Residues: CASSAGREQYF.

The V call is TRBV9, the J call TRBJ2-3, with 8 positions matching TRBD2. Germline CDR1 reads SGDLS; CDR2 reads YYNGEE. CDR3 length equals 14 residues. Trimming at V came to 4 bases and at J to 5 bases, leaving 6 bases not matched to a gene. The CDR3 is CASSPGGGRDTQYF. Here the CDR3 DNA reads TGTGCCAGCAGCCCCGGGGGGGGGAGAGATACGCAGTATTTT.

The chain employs TRBV27 and TRBJ1-1; 8 positions agree with TRBD1. The germline gives CDR1 MNHEY, CDR2 SMNVEV (reference sequence). The CDR3 runs 15 residues. The ends lost 6 bases at V and 4 bases at J; junction bases unmatched: 10. This CDR3 reads CASSSPGQGLTEAFF. CDR3 sequence (DNA): TGTGCCAGCAGCAGCCCAGGACAGGGTCTCACTGAAGCTTTCTTT.

The chain joins TRBV3-1 (or the pseudogene TRBV3-2) to TRBJ2-5; no clear D. Looked up from germline, CDR1 is LGHDT and CDR2 is YNNKEL (reference sequence). V dropped 3 bases and J dropped 0 bases, with 11 bases sitting between them. The CDR3 is 15 amino acids. The CDR3 coding sequence is TGTGCCAGCAGCCATTCCACAGTGTACCAAGAGACCCAGTACTTC. This translates into CASSHSTVYQETQYF.

This rearrangement joins TRBV2 to TRBJ1-5; the D gene is possibly TRBD1 (6 bases). From germline, CDR1 is SNHLY and CDR2 FYNNEI. Trimming shortened V by 5 bases and J by 0 bases, and 14 bases separated the two germline ends. The CDR3 is 16 amino acids. In DNA, the CDR3 is TGTGCCAGCAGTCCAGGGGCCGTGAATAGCAATCAGCCCCAGCATTTT. Its translation is CASSPGAVNSNQPQHF.

The chain is built from TRBV27 and TRBJ2-7, with TRBD2 as a possible D gene (6 bases). V was clipped by 6 bases and J by 4 bases, with 16 bases between them. Germline V gene sequence: CDR1 MNHEY, CDR2 SMNVEV (reference sequence). The CDR3 has 14 residues. The CDR3 loop is CASRKSGGVYEQYF. CDR3 sequence (DNA): TGTGCCAGCAGGAAGAGTGGCGGGGTTTACGAGCAGTACTTC.

The V call is TRBV5-4, the J call TRBJ2-5; 7 nucleotides agree with TRBD2. The CDR3 is made up of 15 amino acids. Germline CDR1 is SGHNT and CDR2 is YYREEE (reference sequence). V gave up 4 bases and J gave up 4 bases; unmatched junction bases: 10. The CDR3 DNA sequence: TGTGCCAGCAGCGGGTCGACTAGCCTGGTAGAGACCCAGTACTTC. It translates to CASSGSTSLVETQYF.

The V and J genes are TRBV19 and TRBJ2-5, with 9 bases that match TRBD2. The germline gives CDR1 LNHDA, CDR2 SQIVND (reference sequence). V shed 9 bases and J 5 bases; nucleotides not matched to a gene: 10. There are 14 residues in the CDR3. CDR3 sequence reads: CASNIAGDGETQYF. The DNA of the CDR3 is TGTGCCAGCAATATAGCGGGGGACGGGGAGACCCAGTACTTC.

The rearrangement uses TRBV25-1 and TRBJ1-1; D ambiguous. V shed 4 bases and J shed 1 base, with 7 bases lying between them. The CDR3 covers 13 residues. The germline CDR1 and CDR2 sequences are MGHDK and SYGVNS. The CDR3 is CASSGWANTEAFF. The CDR3 nucleotides are TGTGCCAGCAGTGGTTGGGCGAACACTGAAGCTTTCTTT.